Below are 15 T cell receptor beta chains sequenced from a single sample in a study of memory CD4+ T cells and cytomegalovirus serostatus. Assay used: immunoSEQ multiplex PCR; TCRdb lists only in-frame clones, some missing. The data hold about 57,000 clones, with more than 60% observed a single time. Single viable CD3+CD4+CD8-CD45RO+ cells were sorted as the memory CD4+ T cells. Sequenced sample: memory CD4+ T cells from blood. These TCRs come from an adult in good health and CMV-seronegative.

The chain recombines TRBV15 with TRBJ2-5; 7 bases are shared with TRBD2. CDR1 and CDR2 from the germline V gene are LNHNV and YYDKDF (reference sequence). The CDR3 runs 14 residues. V was clipped by 2 bases and J by 2 bases; unmatched bases: 2. The CDR3 DNA is TGTGCCACCAGCAGATCGGGACTACAAGAGACCCAGTACTTC. Residues: CATSRSGLQETQYF.

This clone was observed a handful of times. This chain connects TRBV2 to TRBJ1-4; 7 bases are a match to TRBD1. Trimming removed 6 bases from V and 7 bases from J; junction bases left unmatched: 8. CDR1 and CDR2 (germline): SNHLY, FYNNEI. This CDR3 is 14 amino acids long. CDR3 residues: CASRKTGSREKLFF. CDR3 DNA sequence: TGTGCCAGCAGGAAGACAGGGTCCCGTGAAAAACTGTTTTTT. Based on the CDR3 plus reference TRBV2 and TRBJ1-4, the full variable domain is EPEVTQTPSHQVTQMGQEVILRCVPISNHLYFYWYRQILGQKVEFLVSFYNNEISEKSEIFDDQFSVERPDGSNFTLKIRSTKLEDSAMYFCASRKTGSREKLFFGSGTQLSVL.

This chain connects TRBV6-1 to TRBJ2-3; tentative D call: TRBD1 (5 bases). The CDR3 has 14 residues. V was clipped by 2 bases and J by 3 bases, with 9 bases between them. CDR1 is MNHNS, CDR2 SASEGT, per germline. CDR3 sequence reads: CASSEWQGTDTQYF. CDR3 DNA sequence: TGTGCCAGCAGTGAATGGCAGGGAACAGATACGCAGTATTTT.

CDR3 sequence reads: CASGKRGSHYGYTF. The CDR3 DNA follows: TGTGCCAGCGGTAAAAGAGGATCCCACTATGGCTACACCTTC. The chain has TRBV6-5 and TRBJ1-2; no clear D. The germline CDR1 and CDR2 sequences are MNHEY and SVGAGI. This CDR3 has 14 residues. Trimming took 8 bases from V and 3 from J, leaving 16 bases between them.

The rearrangement joins TRBV5-5 to TRBJ1-3; D not resolved. The CDR3 is 15 amino acids. In germline, CDR1 is SGHKS, CDR2 YYEKEE (reference sequence). The V end was cut by 0 bases, the J end by 0 bases, with 7 bases between. The CDR3: CASSLAHTSGNTIYF. In DNA form, the CDR3 reads TGTGCCAGCAGCTTGGCCCACACCTCTGGAAACACCATATATTTT.

This clone is labeled as medium-sized. V gene TRBV7-2 combines with J gene TRBJ1-2, with 8 bases that match TRBD1. This CDR3 is built from 14 residues. Per the germline V gene, CDR1 is SGHTA and CDR2 is FQGNSA. The V segment lost 4 bases and the J segment 4 bases; nucleotides outside the gene matches: 5. CDR3 sequence reads: CASSSGTGGYGYTF. DNA for the CDR3: TGTGCCAGCAGCTCTGGGACAGGTGGCTATGGCTACACCTTC.

This clone was found a few times. This chain links TRBV14 with TRBJ1-2, with D maybe TRBD1 (5 bases). Trimming shortened V by 4 bases and J by 1 base, and 16 bases separated the two germline ends. Per the germline V gene, CDR1 is SGHDN and CDR2 is FVKESK. The CDR3 consists of 16 residues. CDR3 bases: TGTGCCAGCAGCCTCGGGGGGACCGTAGTTAACTATGGCTACACCTTC. Amino acid sequence: CASSLGGTVVNYGYTF.

J is TRBJ2-6 and V is TRBV27, with D uncertain. The CDR3 sequence is 14 residues long. The ends were cut back, 3 bases at V and 0 bases at J, with 3 bases in the middle. The germline V gene encodes CDR1 MNHEY and CDR2 SMNVEV (reference sequence). CDR3 loop: CASSFSSGANVLTF. In nucleotides, the CDR3 is TGTGCCAGCAGTTTCAGCTCTGGGGCCAACGTCCTGACTTTC.

This chain links TRBV29-1 with TRBJ1-2; D ambiguous. Germline V gene data show CDR1 as SQVTM and CDR2 as ANQGSEA. There are 12 residues in the CDR3. Trimming left V 8 bases short and J 4 bases short, with 14 bases between. The CDR3 DNA sequence: TGCAGCTCCCACGACGGCCGCTATGGCTACACCTTC. Translating it yields CSSHDGRYGYTF.

The V gene is TRBV5-1, the J gene TRBJ1-2; 12 bases map to TRBD1. V was pared by 4 bases and J by 6 bases, with 7 bases of the junction left unmatched. Germline assignment: CDR1 SGHRS and CDR2 YFSETQ. The CDR3 runs to 15 residues. The chain's CDR3 is CASSPTGTGGHGYTF. The CDR3 region has the DNA TGCGCCAGCAGCCCAACCGGGACAGGGGGCCATGGCTACACCTTC.

The J gene is TRBJ2-2, the V gene TRBV7-2; 8 nucleotides agree with TRBD1. V shed 2 bases and J 2 bases; nucleotides not matched to a gene: 4. The CDR3 is 16 amino acids. The germline CDR1 and CDR2 sequences are SGHTA and FQGNSA. CDR3 nucleotide sequence: TGTGCCAGCAGCTTAATGGCAGGGGGCAACACCGGGGAGCTGTTTTTT. Translating gives CASSLMAGGNTGELFF.

V and J are TRBV6-6 and TRBJ1-3, with 10 nucleotides matching TRBD1. The CDR3 runs 15 residues. Germline V gene data show CDR1 as MNHNY and CDR2 as SVGAGI (reference sequence). J was trimmed by 1 base and V by 5 bases; bases with no gene match: 2. The CDR3 protein is CASSRTGGSGNTIYF. The CDR3 region has the DNA TGTGCCAGCAGTAGGACAGGGGGATCTGGAAACACCATATATTTT.

This clone was seen just once. V gene TRBV9 combines with J gene TRBJ2-1; TRBD2 matches 9 bases. CDR3 length equals 13 residues. V lost 0 bases to trimming and J lost 9 bases; unmatched junction nucleotides: 1. Germline V CDR1 and CDR2: SGDLS, YYNGEE. The DNA of the CDR3 is TGTGCCAGCAGCGTAGCAGCGGGAGGTGAGCAGTTCTTC. This translates into CASSVAAGGEQFF. The full variable domain, with the rest looked up from reference TRBV9 and TRBJ2-1, is DSGVTQTPKHLITATGQRVTLRCSPRSGDLSVYWYQQSLDQGLQFLIQYYNGEERAKGNILERFSAQQFPDLHSELNLSSLELGDSALYFCASSVAAGGEQFFGPGTRLTVL.

The rearrangement links TRBV7-6 to TRBJ2-2; TRBD1 agrees at 8 bases. This CDR3 has 16 amino acids. Trimming removed 1 base from V and 1 base from J; junction bases left unmatched: 2. Looked up from germline, CDR1 is SGHVS and CDR2 is FNYEAQ. CDR3 protein: CASSLEQGENTGELFF. For the CDR3, the DNA is TGTGCCAGCAGCTTAGAACAGGGGGAGAACACCGGGGAGCTGTTTTTT. The full variable domain, in which reference TRBV7-6 and TRBJ2-2 provide the parts outside the CDR3, is GAGVSQSPRYKVTKRGQDVALRCDPISGHVSLYWYRQALGQGPEFLTYFNYEAQQDKSGLPNDRFSAERPEGSISTLTIQRTEQRDSAMYRCASSLEQGENTGELFFGEGSRLTVL.

The gene calls are TRBV7-8 and TRBJ2-7; D perhaps matches TRBD2 (6 bases). This CDR3 contains 15 residues. Germline V gene sequence: CDR1 SGHVS, CDR2 FQNEAQ. V lost 0 bases and J 3 bases, leaving 12 bases between the germline ends. CDR3 DNA: TGTGCCAGCAGCTTAGCTAGCGGCCACGTCTACGAGCAGTACTTC. It translates to CASSLASGHVYEQYF.